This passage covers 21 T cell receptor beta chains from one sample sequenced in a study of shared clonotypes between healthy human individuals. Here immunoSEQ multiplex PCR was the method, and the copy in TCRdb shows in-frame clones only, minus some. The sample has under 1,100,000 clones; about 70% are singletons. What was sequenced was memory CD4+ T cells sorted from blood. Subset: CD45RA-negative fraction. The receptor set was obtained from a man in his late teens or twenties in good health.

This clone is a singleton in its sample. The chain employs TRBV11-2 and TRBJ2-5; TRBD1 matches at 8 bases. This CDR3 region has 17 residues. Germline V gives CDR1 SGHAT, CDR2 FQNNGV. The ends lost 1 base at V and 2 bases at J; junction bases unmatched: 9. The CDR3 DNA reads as TGTGCCAGCAGCTTAGTTGCGAACAGGGGGATTCAAGAGACCCAGTACTTC. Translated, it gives CASSLVANRGIQETQYF.

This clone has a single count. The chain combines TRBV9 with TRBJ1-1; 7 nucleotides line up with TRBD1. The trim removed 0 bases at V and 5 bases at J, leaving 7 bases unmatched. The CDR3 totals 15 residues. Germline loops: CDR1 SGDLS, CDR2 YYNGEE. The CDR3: CASSVGPLTGTEAFF. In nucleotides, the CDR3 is TGTGCCAGCAGCGTAGGCCCGTTGACAGGGACTGAAGCTTTCTTT.

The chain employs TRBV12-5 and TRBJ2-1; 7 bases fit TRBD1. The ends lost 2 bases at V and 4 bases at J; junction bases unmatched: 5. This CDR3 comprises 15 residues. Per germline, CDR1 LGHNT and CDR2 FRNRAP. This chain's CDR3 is CASGLYGTDYNEQFF. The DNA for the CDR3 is TGTGCTAGTGGTTTGTACGGGACAGATTACAATGAGCAGTTCTTC. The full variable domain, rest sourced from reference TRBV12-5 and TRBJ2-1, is DARVTQTPRHKVTEMGQEVTMRCQPILGHNTVFWYRQTMMQGLELLAYFRNRAPLDDSGMPKDRFSAEMPDATLATLKIQPSEPRDSAVYFCASGLYGTDYNEQFFGPGTRLTVL.

In DNA form, the CDR3 reads TGTGCCAGCAGCGCGATGGGGGACAGGGGCCACGAGCAGTACTTC. Its translation is CASSAMGDRGHEQYF. The chain carries TRBV9 and TRBJ2-7; 10 positions agree with TRBD1. The CDR3 is 15 residues long. Per germline, CDR1 SGDLS and CDR2 YYNGEE. V shed 3 bases, J shed 5 bases, and the junction held 8 bases outside the gene matches.

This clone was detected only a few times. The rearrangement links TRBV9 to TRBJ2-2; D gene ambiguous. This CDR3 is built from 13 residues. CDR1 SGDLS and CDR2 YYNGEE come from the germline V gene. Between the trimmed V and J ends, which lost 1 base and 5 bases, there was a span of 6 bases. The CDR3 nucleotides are TGTGCCAGCAGCGTACTCGAGACCGGGGAGCTGTTTTTT. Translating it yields CASSVLETGELFF.

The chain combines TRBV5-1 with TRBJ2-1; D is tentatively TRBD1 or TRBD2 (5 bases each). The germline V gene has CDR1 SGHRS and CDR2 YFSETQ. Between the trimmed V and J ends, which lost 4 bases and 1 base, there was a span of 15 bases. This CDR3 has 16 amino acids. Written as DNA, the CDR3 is TGCGCCAGCAGCACATGGGGGACGGCATCCTACAATGAGCAGTTCTTC. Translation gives CASSTWGTASYNEQFF. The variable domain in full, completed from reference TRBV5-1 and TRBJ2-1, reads KAGVTQTPRYLIKTRGQQVTLSCSPISGHRSVSWYQQTPGQGLQFLFEYFSETQRNKGNFPGRFSGRQFSNSRSEMNVSTLELGDSALYLCASSTWGTASYNEQFFGPGTRLTVL.

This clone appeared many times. CDR3: CASSPGIPRDTQYF. The CDR3 DNA sequence: TGTGCCAGCTCACCCGGGATCCCCCGAGATACGCAGTATTTT. This rearrangement joins TRBV18 to TRBJ2-3; tentative D call: TRBD2 (5 bases). The ends were cut back, 3 bases at V and 5 bases at J, with 12 bases in the middle. The CDR3 sequence is 14 residues long. The V gene's germline CDR1 is KGHSH and CDR2 LQKENI.

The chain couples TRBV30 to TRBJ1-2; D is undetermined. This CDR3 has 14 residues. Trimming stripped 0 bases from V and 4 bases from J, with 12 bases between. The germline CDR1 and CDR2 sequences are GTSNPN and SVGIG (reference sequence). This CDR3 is CAWSVPQKVYGYTF. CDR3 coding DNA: TGTGCCTGGAGTGTACCTCAAAAGGTCTATGGCTACACCTTC.

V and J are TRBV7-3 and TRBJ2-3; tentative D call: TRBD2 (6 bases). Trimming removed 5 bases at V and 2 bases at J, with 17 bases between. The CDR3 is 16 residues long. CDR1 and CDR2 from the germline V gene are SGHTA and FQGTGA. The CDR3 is CASSRDPTSNTDTQYF. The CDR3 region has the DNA TGTGCCAGCAGCCGAGACCCCACTAGCAACACAGATACGCAGTATTTT.

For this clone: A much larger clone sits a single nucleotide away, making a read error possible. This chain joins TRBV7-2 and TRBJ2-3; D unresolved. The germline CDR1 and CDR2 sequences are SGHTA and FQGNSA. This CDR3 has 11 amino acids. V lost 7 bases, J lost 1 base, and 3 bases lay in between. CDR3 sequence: CASKGTDTQYF. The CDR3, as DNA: TGTGCCAGCAAAGGCACAGATACGCAGTATTTT.

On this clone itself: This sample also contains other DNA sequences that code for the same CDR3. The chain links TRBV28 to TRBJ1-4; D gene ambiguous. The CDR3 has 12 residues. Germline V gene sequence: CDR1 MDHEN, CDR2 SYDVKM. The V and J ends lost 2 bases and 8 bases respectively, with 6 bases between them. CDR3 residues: CASSLAREKLFF. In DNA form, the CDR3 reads TGTGCCAGCAGTTTAGCGAGGGAAAAACTGTTTTTT. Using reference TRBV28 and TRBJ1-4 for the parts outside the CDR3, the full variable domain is DVKVTQSSRYLVKRTGEKVFLECVQDMDHENMFWYRQDPGLGLRLIYFSYDVKMKEKGDIPEGYSVSREKKERFSLILESASTNQTSMYLCASSLAREKLFFGSGTQLSVL.

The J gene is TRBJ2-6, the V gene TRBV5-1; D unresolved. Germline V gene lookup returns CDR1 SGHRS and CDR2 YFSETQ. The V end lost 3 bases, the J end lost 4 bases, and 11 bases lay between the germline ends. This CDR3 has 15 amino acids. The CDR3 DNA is TGCGCCAGCAGCTCCGGGCCACTCGGGGCCAACGTCCTGACTTTC. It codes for CASSSGPLGANVLTF.

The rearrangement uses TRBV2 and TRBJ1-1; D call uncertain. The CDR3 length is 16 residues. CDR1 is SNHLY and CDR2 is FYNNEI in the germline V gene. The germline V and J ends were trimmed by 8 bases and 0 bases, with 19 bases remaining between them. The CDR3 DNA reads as TGTGCCAGCGGCTCACGGACGGCGATTATGAACACTGAAGCTTTCTTT. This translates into CASGSRTAIMNTEAFF.

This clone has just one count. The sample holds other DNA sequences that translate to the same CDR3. DNA for the CDR3: TGTGCCAGCAGTCCTCGTGGGAGCTCCTACGAGCAGTACTTC. This gives the protein CASSPRGSSYEQYF. The rearrangement uses TRBV7-2 and TRBJ2-7; TRBD2 is a possible D gene (5 bases). This CDR3 is built from 14 residues. CDR1 and CDR2 from the germline V gene are SGHTA and FQGNSA. Trimming left V 6 bases short and J 0 bases short, with 12 bases between. Full variable domain (remainder filled in from reference TRBV7-2 and TRBJ2-7): GAGVSQSPSNKVTEKGKDVELRCDPISGHTALYWYRQSLGQGLEFLIYFQGNSAPDKSGLPSDRFSAERTGGSVSTLTIQRTQQEDSAVYLCASSPRGSSYEQYFGPGTRLTVT.

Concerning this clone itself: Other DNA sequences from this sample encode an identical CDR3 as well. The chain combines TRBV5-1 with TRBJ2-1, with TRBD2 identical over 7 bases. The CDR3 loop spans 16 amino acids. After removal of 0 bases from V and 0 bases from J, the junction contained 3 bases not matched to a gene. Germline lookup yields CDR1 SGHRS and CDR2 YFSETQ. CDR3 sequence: CASSLVGGSSYNEQFF. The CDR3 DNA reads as TGCGCCAGCAGCTTGGTAGGCGGGAGCTCCTACAATGAGCAGTTCTTC.

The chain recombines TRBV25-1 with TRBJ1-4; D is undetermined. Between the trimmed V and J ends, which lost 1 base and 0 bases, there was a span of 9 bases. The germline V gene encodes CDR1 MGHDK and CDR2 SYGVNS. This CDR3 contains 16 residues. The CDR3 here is CASSEWSGATNEKLFF. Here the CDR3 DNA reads TGTGCCAGCAGTGAATGGTCAGGTGCAACTAATGAAAAACTGTTTTTT.

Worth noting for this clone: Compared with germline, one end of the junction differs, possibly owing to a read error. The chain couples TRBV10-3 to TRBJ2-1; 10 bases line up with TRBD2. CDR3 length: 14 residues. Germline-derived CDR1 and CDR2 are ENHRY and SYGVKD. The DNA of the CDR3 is TGTGCCATTAGTGGACTAGCGGAGGGAGGTGAGCAGTTCTTC. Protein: CAISGLAEGGEQFF.

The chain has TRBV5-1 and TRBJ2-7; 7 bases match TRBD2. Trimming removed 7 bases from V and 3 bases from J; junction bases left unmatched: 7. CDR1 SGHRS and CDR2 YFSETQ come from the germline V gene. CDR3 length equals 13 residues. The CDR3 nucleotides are TGCGCCAGCGCAGACCCGGGAGGCTACGAGCAGTACTTC. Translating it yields CASADPGGYEQYF.

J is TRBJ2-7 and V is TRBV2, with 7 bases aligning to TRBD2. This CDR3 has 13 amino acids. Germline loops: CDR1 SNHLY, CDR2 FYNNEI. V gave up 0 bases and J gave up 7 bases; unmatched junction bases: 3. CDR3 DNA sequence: TGTGCCAGCAGTGAAGCGCAGGGAGGGGAGCAGTACTTC. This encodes CASSEAQGGEQYF. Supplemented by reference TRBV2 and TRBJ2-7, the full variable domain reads EPEVTQTPSHQVTQMGQEVILRCVPISNHLYFYWYRQILGQKVEFLVSFYNNEISEKSEIFDDQFSVERPDGSNFTLKIRSTKLEDSAMYFCASSEAQGGEQYFGPGTRLTVT.

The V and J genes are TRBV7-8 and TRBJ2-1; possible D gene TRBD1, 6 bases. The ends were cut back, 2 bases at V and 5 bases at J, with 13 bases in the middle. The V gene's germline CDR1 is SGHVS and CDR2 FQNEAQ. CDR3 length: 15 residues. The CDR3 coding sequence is TGTGCCAGCAGCTTAACGGCAGGGGCGAACAATGAGCAGTTCTTC. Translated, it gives CASSLTAGANNEQFF.

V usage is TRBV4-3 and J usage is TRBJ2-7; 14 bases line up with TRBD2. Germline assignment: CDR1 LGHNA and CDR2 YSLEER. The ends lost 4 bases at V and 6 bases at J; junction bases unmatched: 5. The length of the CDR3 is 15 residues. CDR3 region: CASSRGLAGDFEQYF. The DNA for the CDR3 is TGCGCCAGCAGCCGGGGACTAGCGGGAGACTTCGAGCAGTACTTC.